What follows are 24 T cell receptor beta chains derived from one specimen sequenced in a study of radiotherapy plus CTLA-4 blockade in lung cancer. Profiling relied on immunoSEQ multiplex PCR, and the TCRdb table lists in-frame clones only, not all of them. The sample shows about 45,000 clones, 70% to 80% of them seen only once. The sequences come from peripheral blood, collected from a patient treated with radiotherapy plus ipilimumab. The origin of the receptors is a human donor with non-small cell lung cancer who had stable disease on radiotherapy plus ipilimumab.

The chain links TRBV5-1 to TRBJ2-5, with D maybe TRBD2 (6 bases). CDR1 and CDR2 (germline): SGHRS, YFSETQ. This CDR3 spans 14 amino acids. V lost 4 bases and J 2 bases, leaving 12 bases between the germline ends. CDR3 in amino acids: CASSGGGGQETQYF. CDR3 nucleotides: TGCGCCAGCAGCGGGGGAGGTGGACAAGAGACCCAGTACTTC.

The V gene is TRBV5-6, the J gene TRBJ2-2; TRBD2 aligns across 8 bases. V gave up 3 bases and J gave up 1 base; unmatched junction bases: 5. Germline V gene lookup returns CDR1 SGHDT and CDR2 YYEEEE. The CDR3 sequence is 16 residues long. CDR3 sequence reads: CASSSPSGRNTGELFF. CDR3 bases: TGTGCCAGCAGCTCTCCCAGCGGGAGGAACACCGGGGAGCTGTTTTTT.

This clone was observed a few times. The same CDR3 can be traced to other DNA sequences in this sample. This chain links TRBV10-3 with TRBJ1-1, with D perhaps TRBD1 (6 bases). Trimming cost V 6 bases and J 1 base, with 9 bases left between them. Germline lookup yields CDR1 ENHRY and CDR2 SYGVKD. CDR3 length: 13 residues. The CDR3 loop is CAISLTGNTEAFF. As DNA, the CDR3 is TGTGCCATCAGCTTGACAGGGAACACTGAAGCTTTCTTT.

This clone was observed once. The rearrangement uses TRBV23-1 and TRBJ1-5; D gene unclear. TRBV23-1 is known as an ORF, though its function is uncertain. V was pared by 3 bases and J by 0 bases, with 12 bases between. The CDR3 has 16 residues. CDR3 in amino acids: CASSQPRPYSNQPQHF. CDR3 nucleotides: TGCGCCAGCAGTCAGCCGCGTCCTTATAGCAATCAGCCCCAGCATTTT.

The chain has TRBV7-9 and TRBJ1-6; D unresolved. V gave up 3 bases and J gave up 6 bases, with 9 bases separating them. From germline, CDR1 is SEHNR and CDR2 FQNEAQ (reference sequence). CDR3 length: 14 amino acids. The CDR3 is CASSFDPPNSPLHF. The CDR3 DNA reads as TGTGCCAGCAGCTTTGACCCGCCTAATTCACCCCTCCACTTT.

In this sample, this clone turned up many times. Here the CDR3 DNA reads TGTGCCAGCAGCTTAACCAGGGGACGCTCTGGGGCCAACGTCCTGACTTTC. This translates into CASSLTRGRSGANVLTF. The V call is TRBV7-6, the J call TRBJ2-6; D may be TRBD1 (6 bases). The CDR3 sequence is 17 residues long. V shed 2 bases and J shed 0 bases, with 11 bases lying between them. Germline assignment: CDR1 SGHVS and CDR2 FNYEAQ.

The V gene is TRBV9, the J gene TRBJ1-4, with D uncertain. The CDR3 is 15 amino acids. CDR1 SGDLS and CDR2 YYNGEE come from the germline V gene. V dropped 4 bases and J dropped 5 bases, with 15 bases sitting between them. The CDR3 region is CASSPISGRNEKLFF. The CDR3 DNA is TGTGCCAGCAGCCCCATAAGTGGGCGCAATGAAAAACTGTTTTTT.

The J gene is TRBJ1-2, the V gene TRBV4-1, with 7 nucleotides matching TRBD1. Germline V gene sequence: CDR1 MGHRA, CDR2 YSYEKL. CDR3 length equals 15 residues. The trim removed 0 bases at V and 4 bases at J, leaving 5 bases unmatched. The CDR3 is CASSQDVGTVYGYTF. In DNA form, the CDR3 reads TGCGCCAGCAGCCAAGATGTCGGGACAGTCTATGGCTACACCTTC.

This chain links TRBV27 with TRBJ1-1; tentatively, D is TRBD1 (6 bases). With 6 bases removed from V and 0 bases from J, the gap between germline ends came to 14 bases. The CDR3 has 15 residues. CDR1 MNHEY and CDR2 SMNVEV come from the germline V gene (reference sequence). CDR3 bases: TGTGCCAGCAGCCACAGGGCCACACTGAACACTGAAGCTTTCTTT. Its protein is CASSHRATLNTEAFF.

The genes are TRBV9 and TRBJ1-2, with 7 bases matching TRBD1. This CDR3 is built from 13 residues. Germline CDR1 SGDLS, CDR2 YYNGEE. Trimming took 2 bases from V and 8 from J; bases not matched to a gene: 6. This CDR3 is CASSVTGAEGYTF. DNA of the CDR3: TGTGCCAGCAGCGTCACAGGGGCTGAGGGCTACACCTTC.

This chain links TRBV7-2 with TRBJ2-1; D assignment may be TRBD1 or TRBD2 (6 bases each). CDR3 length: 16 residues. Deletions cut 3 bases from V and 3 bases from J, with 15 bases between. Germline lookup yields CDR1 SGHTA and CDR2 FQGNSA. The CDR3 protein is CASSFRHGGGYNEQFF. CDR3 nucleotide sequence: TGTGCCAGCAGCTTCCGACACGGGGGCGGCTACAATGAGCAGTTCTTC.

V is TRBV10-1 and J is TRBJ2-7; D remains ambiguous. Trimming shortened V by 6 bases and J by 7 bases, and 4 bases separated the two germline ends. The length of the CDR3 is 9 residues. Germline lookup yields CDR1 WNHNN and CDR2 SYGVQD (reference sequence). CDR3 DNA sequence: TGCGCCAGCAGACCGGAGCAGTACGTC. Translating it yields CASRPEQYV.

The rearrangement joins TRBV10-2 to TRBJ2-3; possible D gene TRBD2, 6 bases. Germline V gives CDR1 WSHSY, CDR2 SAAADI. The length of the CDR3 is 15 residues. Trimming shortened V by 6 bases and J by 0 bases, and 13 bases separated the two germline ends. CDR3 nucleotides: TGCGCCAGCAGATCTCTAGCGACGAGCACAGATACGCAGTATTTT. This translates into CASRSLATSTDTQYF.

This clone occurred once. This sequence joins TRBV19 and TRBJ1-5; D might be TRBD1 (6 bases). Germline V gene sequence: CDR1 LNHDA, CDR2 SQIVND (reference sequence). V was shortened by 5 bases and J by 2 bases, with 7 bases between the two germline ends. This CDR3 is built from 13 residues. CDR3 region: CASSRQGNQPQHF. For the CDR3, the DNA is TGTGCCAGTAGTCGACAGGGCAATCAGCCCCAGCATTTT. The full variable domain, in which reference TRBV19 and TRBJ1-5 provide the parts outside the CDR3, is DGGITQSPKYLFRKEGQNVTLSCEQNLNHDAMYWYRQDPGQGLRLIYYSQIVNDFQKGDIAEGYSVSREKKESFPLTVTSAQKNPTAFYLCASSRQGNQPQHFGDGTRLSIL.

This rearrangement joins TRBV9 to TRBJ1-4, with D hard to call. CDR1 and CDR2 from the germline V gene are SGDLS and YYNGEE. V shed 5 bases and J shed 2 bases, with 13 bases lying between them. The CDR3 is made up of 15 amino acids. CDR3 sequence reads: CASSTLGGTNEKLFF. CDR3 nucleotides: TGTGCCAGCAGTACCCTGGGCGGGACTAATGAAAAACTGTTTTTT. Based on the CDR3 plus reference TRBV9 and TRBJ1-4, the full variable domain is DSGVTQTPKHLITATGQRVTLRCSPRSGDLSVYWYQQSLDQGLQFLIQYYNGEERAKGNILERFSAQQFPDLHSELNLSSLELGDSALYFCASSTLGGTNEKLFFGSGTQLSVL.

The chain links TRBV11-2 to TRBJ2-4, with D possibly matching TRBD2 (5 bases). Per germline, CDR1 SGHAT and CDR2 FQNNGV. The CDR3 extends over 14 amino acids. Trimming took 1 base from V and 8 from J, leaving 12 bases between them. The CDR3 here is CASSLVGEWDIQYF. DNA of the CDR3: TGTGCCAGCAGCTTAGTCGGGGAGTGGGACATTCAGTACTTC.

The CDR3 bases are TGTGCCAGTAGTATAGATCATCCGGGGGCTGTCACTGAAGCTTTCTTT. Amino acids: CASSIDHPGAVTEAFF. J is TRBJ1-1 and V is TRBV19, with D tentatively TRBD1 (6 bases). Trimming shortened V by 0 bases and J by 4 bases, and 15 bases separated the two germline ends. Germline loops: CDR1 LNHDA, CDR2 SQIVND (reference sequence). The CDR3 runs to 16 residues.

This clone has only one observation. The rearrangement links TRBV7-2 to TRBJ2-1; possible D gene TRBD2, 7 bases. This CDR3 is 14 amino acids long. V gave up 4 bases and J gave up 12 bases, with 19 bases separating them. CDR1 SGHTA and CDR2 FQGNSA come from the germline V gene. The CDR3 bases are TGTGCCAGCAGCTCGCTCTATGGAGGGGGGGCGCAGTTCTTC. Amino acid sequence: CASSSLYGGGAQFF.

The V gene is TRBV5-6, the J gene TRBJ2-1, with unresolved D. Germline CDR1 and CDR2: SGHDT and YYEEEE. The V gene lost 1 base and the J gene lost 7 bases, with 18 bases spanning the gap. The CDR3 contains 16 residues. The DNA of the CDR3 is TGTGCCAGCAGCTTGTGGGCGGCCATCGGTGGGAATGAGCAGTTCTTC. As protein: CASSLWAAIGGNEQFF.

This clone was counted between two and nine times. The rearrangement uses TRBV9 and TRBJ1-2, with TRBD1 matching over 10 bases. V was pared by 6 bases and J by 6 bases, with 11 bases of the junction left unmatched. Germline V gene data show CDR1 as SGDLS and CDR2 as YYNGEE. This CDR3 has 15 residues. The CDR3 is CASTLDRGKFDGYTF. CDR3 coding DNA: TGTGCCAGCACTCTGGACAGGGGGAAATTTGATGGCTACACCTTC.

The chain combines TRBV4-3 with TRBJ1-4; 7 bases are shared with TRBD1. The CDR3 is 15 residues long. V lost 5 bases to trimming and J lost 3 bases; unmatched junction nucleotides: 6. Germline V gene data show CDR1 as LGHNA and CDR2 as YSLEER. The CDR3 sequence is CASSSGDSANEKLFF. The CDR3 region has the DNA TGCGCCAGCAGCTCTGGGGACAGCGCTAATGAAAAACTGTTTTTT.

This sequence joins TRBV18 and TRBJ1-2, with a possible D match to TRBD1 (5 bases). CDR3 length equals 14 residues. Trimming left V 6 bases short and J 6 bases short, with 17 bases between. Germline V gene sequence: CDR1 KGHSH, CDR2 LQKENI. The CDR3 sequence: CASSRGAERHGYTF. CDR3 nucleotides: TGTGCCAGCTCGAGAGGGGCAGAACGACATGGCTACACCTTC.

CDR3 protein: CASSIEIRTVGNQPQHF. The DNA of the CDR3 is TGTGCCAGTAGTATAGAAATTCGGACCGTGGGCAATCAGCCCCAGCATTTT. V usage is TRBV19 and J usage is TRBJ1-5; no clear D gene. This CDR3 is built from 17 residues. Trimming removed 0 bases from V and 2 bases from J, with 14 bases in between. Germline CDR1 LNHDA, CDR2 SQIVND (reference sequence).

The chain is built from TRBV5-1 and TRBJ1-2; D is unresolved. Per germline, CDR1 SGHRS and CDR2 YFSETQ. The V end was cut by 3 bases, the J end by 4 bases, with 16 bases between. This CDR3 comprises 15 residues. The CDR3 DNA sequence: TGCGCCAGCAGCTCCGACGGCATACCATCCTATGGCTACACCTTC. Its protein is CASSSDGIPSYGYTF.